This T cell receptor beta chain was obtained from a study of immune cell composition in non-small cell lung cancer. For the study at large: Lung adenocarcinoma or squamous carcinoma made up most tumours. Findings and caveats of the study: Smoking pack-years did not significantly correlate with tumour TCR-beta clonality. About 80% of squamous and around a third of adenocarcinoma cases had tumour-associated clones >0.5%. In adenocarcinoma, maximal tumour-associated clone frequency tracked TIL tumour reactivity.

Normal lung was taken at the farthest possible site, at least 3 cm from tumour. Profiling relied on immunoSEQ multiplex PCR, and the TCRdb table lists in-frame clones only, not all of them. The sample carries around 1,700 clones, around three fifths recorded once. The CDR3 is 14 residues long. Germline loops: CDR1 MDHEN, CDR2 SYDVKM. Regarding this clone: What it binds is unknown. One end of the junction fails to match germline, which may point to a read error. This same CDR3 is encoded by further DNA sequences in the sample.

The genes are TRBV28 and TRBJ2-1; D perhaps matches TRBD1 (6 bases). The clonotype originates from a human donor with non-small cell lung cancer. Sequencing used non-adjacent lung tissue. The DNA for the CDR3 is TGCGCCAGCAGCCTCGACAGGAGCTACAATGAGCAGTTCTTC. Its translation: CASSLDRSYNEQFF.